The rows below give T cell receptor beta chains drawn from one sample of a study of cytomegalovirus exposure and HLA in healthy donors. TCRdb's copy holds only in-frame clones and misses some; the assay was immunoSEQ multiplex PCR. Of under 150,000 clones in the sample, around 78% were seen once. The sample taken for sequencing was PBMCs. The receptors were gathered from a female donor in good health and CMV-seropositive. Each CDR3 is given with its conserved first and last residue.

15 TRBV5-4 CASSSFGRELDEQFF
14 TRBV29-1 CSVKAGGPTGELFF
12 TRBV7-9 CASSFSSVEAFF
16 TRBV2 CASSEEYSSYNSPLHF
14 TRBV5-8 CASSRQGANQPQHF
13 TRBV5-1 CASCRGGNNEQFF
13 TRBV5-1 CASSLAVFNEQFF
14 TRBV18 CASSRDRGQYEQYF
15 TRBV19 CASSPLQGGNEKLFF
17 TRBV9 CASSPRGGGEYQETQYF
14 TRBV6-1 CASTVGREGYEQYF
16 TRBV28 CASRTPTGSYNSPLHF
14 TRBV7-3 CASSFAGQNTEAFF
15 TRBV7-7 CASSDLLADQETQYF
13 TRBV30 CASSVQINTEAFF
16 TRBV5-1 CASSLPGQGYVNEQFF
14 TRBV30 CAWVTTGTGNGYTF
16 TRBV27 CASSRRQGDSNQPQHF
13 TRBV19 CASSMGGNTEAFF
14 TRBV27 CASSAGTRGDEQFF
13 TRBV6-1 CATSSDRQGEAFF
17 TRBV5-1 CASSPTFLAGVHNEQFF
16 TRBV5-4 CASSFKAGGITDTQYF
15 TRBV10-2 CASTSWTGGVYGYTF
14 TRBV6-1 CAVNLGQGFYEQYF
15 TRBV11-3 CASSGGGGDQETQYF
14 TRBV7-2 CASSSSRDRGERFF
15 TRBV6-5 CASSYSGGSSYEQYF
14 TRBV5-1 CASSPGTTAYEQYF
14 TRBV19 CASSRGQGSTEAFF
14 TRBV19 CASKLQGVGTEAFF
15 TRBV15 CATSREGQNSYEQYF
15 TRBV28 CASSFTSGGVYEQYF
19 TRBV2 CASKGPTGLAGTRSYEQYF
17 TRBV5-4 CASSPGQGRWSNYGYTF
13 TRBV5-6 CASSFWGGETQYF
11 TRBV28 CASTGAYEQYF
19 TRBV4-1 CASSQVGLAGGNPADTQYF
13 TRBV19 CASSDRATGELFF
14 TRBV11-2 CASSYFAPEETQYF
18 TRBV23-1 CASSHSRRDRATNYGYTF